Following are 10 T cell receptor beta chains from one sample sequenced in a study of T cell clonality in common variable immunodeficiency. The table came from immunoSEQ multiplex PCR; TCRdb's copy has only in-frame clones and leaves some out. The sample is made up of around 30,000 clones, none counted only once. Study results and caveats: In common variable immunodeficiency, TCR beta chains reportedly carried fewer deletions and N-nucleotide insertions.

Antigens for these TCRs are unknown. The sequenced sample was peripheral blood mononuclear cells. These receptor sequences come from a human donor with common variable immunodeficiency.

This clone was recorded many times. Read data end 3 residues before the CDR3 end; the end is taken from the germline J gene. The rearrangement links TRBV30 to TRBJ1-6; 7 nucleotides align to TRBD1. Germline assignment: CDR1 GTSNPN and CDR2 SVGIG (reference sequence). J lost 7 bases, V lost 5 bases, and 5 bases had no gene match. This CDR3 spans 13 amino acids. CDR3 bases read: TGTGCCTGGGAAACAGGGGAAAATTCACCC. Residues: CAWETGENSP. The entire CDR3 protein is CAWETGENSPLHF.

About this clone itself: The read ends 3 residues shy of where the CDR3 ends; the end is completed using the germline J gene. The V gene is TRBV19, the J gene TRBJ2-2; TRBD1 aligns across 8 bases. V gave up 4 bases and J gave up 3 bases; unmatched junction bases: 7. This CDR3 has 16 amino acids. The germline CDR1 and CDR2 sequences are LNHDA and SQIVND (reference sequence). CDR3 sequence: CASSKGLGQDTGELFF. CDR3 DNA, as far as it was read: TGTGCCAGTAGTAAGGGTTTGGGACAGGACACCGGGGAG. Drawing the rest from reference TRBV19 and TRBJ2-2, the complete variable domain is DGGITQSPKYLFRKEGQNVTLSCEQNLNHDAMYWYRQDPGQGLRLIYYSQIVNDFQKGDIAEGYSVSREKKESFPLTVTSAQKNPTAFYLCASSKGLGQDTGELFFGEGSRLTVL.

Concerning this clone: The read is 3 residues too short to cover the CDR3 end, so that end is filled in from the germline J gene. This chain links TRBV5-1 with TRBJ2-2; the match to TRBD1 covers 8 bases. The V segment lost 5 bases and the J segment 6 bases; nucleotides outside the gene matches: 6. The length of the CDR3 is 14 residues. The germline V gene encodes CDR1 SGHRS and CDR2 YFSETQ. The CDR3 sequence is CASRTGALAGELFF. Partial CDR3 DNA: TGCGCCAGCAGGACAGGGGCTCTCGCCGGGGAG.

This clone was counted between two and nine times. The CDR3 end is not reached by the read, which stops 3 residues before it; the germline J gene fills it in. The gene calls are TRBV30 and TRBJ2-1; 10 bases match TRBD2. The CDR3 is 17 amino acids. CDR1 is GTSNPN, CDR2 SVGIG, per germline (reference sequence). V shed 4 bases, J shed 9 bases, and the junction held 18 bases outside the gene matches. Here the CDR3 reads CAWKPSVRSGGAAEQFF. CDR3 bases read: TGTGCCTGGAAACCCTCGGTACGGAGCGGGGGGGCCGCTGAG.

This clone was found many times. The read ends 3 residues before the CDR3 terminus; that terminus is restored from the germline J gene. This chain connects TRBV7-2 to TRBJ2-7; D possibly corresponds to TRBD2 (6 bases). The CDR3 runs 15 residues. The germline V gene encodes CDR1 SGHTA and CDR2 FQGNSA. Trimming left V 1 base short and J 4 bases short, with 14 bases between. The sequenced CDR3 bases are TGTGCCAGCAGCTTAGTGTTGCGGGGCGGGTACGAG. Protein sequence: CASSLVLRGGYE. The whole CDR3 reads CASSLVLRGGYEQYF.

This clone was counted between two and nine times. The read comes to an end 3 residues before the CDR3 does, leaving the germline J gene to fill in the end. V and J are TRBV11-2 and TRBJ2-7; unclear D gene. The CDR3 is 13 residues long. Germline V lookup: CDR1 SGHAT, CDR2 FQNNGV. The V and J ends lost 0 bases and 6 bases respectively, with 9 bases between them. CDR3 DNA, as far as it was read: TGTGCCAGCAGCTTAGAATTCCGTAGCGAG. Translation gives CASSLEFRSE. The complete CDR3 protein is CASSLEFRSEQYF.

Points on this clone: The read terminates 3 residues ahead of where the CDR3 ends, so the germline J gene completes it. The rearrangement links TRBV20-1 to TRBJ2-3; tentatively, D is TRBD1 (5 bases). Trimming took 6 bases from V and 1 from J, leaving 11 bases between them. The V gene's germline CDR1 is DFQATT and CDR2 SNEGSKA (reference sequence). The CDR3 contains 13 residues. CDR3 residues: CSARDSGTDTQYF. The DNA read from the CDR3 is TGCAGTGCCCGTGACAGTGGCACAGATACG.

For this clone: The read ends 3 residues early relative to the CDR3; the germline J gene fills the gap. The rearrangement links TRBV18 to TRBJ1-1; no definite D call. V lost 3 bases to trimming and J lost 2 bases, with 16 bases between them. The CDR3 spans 16 residues. Germline CDR1 KGHSH, CDR2 LQKENI. The CDR3 here is CASSPLEKGRNTEAFF. The CDR3 DNA, read in part, is TGTGCCAGCTCACCCCTCGAGAAGGGCAGAAACACTGAA. Filled out from reference TRBV18 and TRBJ1-1, the complete variable domain reads NAGVMQNPRHLVRRRGQEARLRCSPMKGHSHVYWYRQLPEEGLKFMVYLQKENIIDESGMPKERFSAEFPKEGPSILRIQQVVRGDSAAYFCASSPLEKGRNTEAFFGQGTRLTVV.

By sample share, this clone is large. The read ends 3 residues early relative to the CDR3; the germline J gene fills the gap. This sequence joins TRBV4-1 and TRBJ1-1; the match to TRBD1 covers 7 bases. The CDR3 covers 16 residues. The trim removed 4 bases at V and 0 bases at J, leaving 8 bases unmatched. CDR1 is MGHRA, CDR2 YSYEKL, per germline. The CDR3 loop reads CASSLPGGIMNTEAFF. The part of the CDR3 DNA that was read is TGCGCCAGCAGCCTCCCAGGGGGAATCATGAACACTGAA.

Ten or more counts support this clone. The read terminates 3 residues ahead of where the CDR3 ends, so the germline J gene completes it. The J gene is TRBJ2-5, the V gene TRBV19, with TRBD1 matching 7 bases. Germline lookup yields CDR1 LNHDA and CDR2 SQIVND (reference sequence). With 6 bases clipped from V and 5 bases from J, the junction kept 15 bases outside the gene matches. This CDR3 is built from 16 residues. The part of the CDR3 DNA that was read is TGTGCCAGTAGCCCCCGGCCGCGACAGGGCCGGGAGACC. Translated: CASSPRPRQGRET. In full, the CDR3 reads CASSPRPRQGRETQYF.